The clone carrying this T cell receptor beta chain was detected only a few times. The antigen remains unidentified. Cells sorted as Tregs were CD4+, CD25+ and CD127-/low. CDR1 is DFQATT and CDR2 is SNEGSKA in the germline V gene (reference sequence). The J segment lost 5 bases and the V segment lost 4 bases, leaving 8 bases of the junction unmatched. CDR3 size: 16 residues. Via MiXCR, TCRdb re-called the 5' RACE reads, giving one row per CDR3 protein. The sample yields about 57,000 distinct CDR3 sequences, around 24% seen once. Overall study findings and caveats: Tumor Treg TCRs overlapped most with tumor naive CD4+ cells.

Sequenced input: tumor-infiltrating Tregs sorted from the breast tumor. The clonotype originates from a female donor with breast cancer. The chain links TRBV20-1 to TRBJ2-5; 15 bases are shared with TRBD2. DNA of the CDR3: TGCAGTGCTACTCGGACTAGCGGGAGGGCCAAGGAGACCCAGTACTTC. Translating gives CSATRTSGRAKETQYF.